This passage covers 30 T cell receptor beta chains from one sample sequenced in a study of blood T cell repertoires in COVID-19. Repertoires were generated with immunoSEQ multiplex PCR, while TCRdb's copy carries only in-frame clones and drops some. The sample lists tens of thousands of clones; around 87% were seen once. The sequenced sample consisted of peripheral blood. All receptors come from a human donor in a cohort sampled during active COVID-19.

CDR3 residues: CASEELSGKGETQYF. The CDR3 nucleotides read TGTGCCAGCGAGGAACTTAGCGGGAAAGGAGAGACCCAGTACTTC. The chain joins TRBV3-1 (or the pseudogene TRBV3-2) to TRBJ2-5, with TRBD2 identical over 8 bases. This CDR3 is built from 15 residues. Germline V gene data show CDR1 as LGHDT and CDR2 as YNNKEL (reference sequence). V shed 8 bases and J 4 bases; nucleotides not matched to a gene: 12.

This clone appeared once. The J gene is TRBJ2-3, the V gene TRBV9, with a tentative D call TRBD2 (7 bases). The germline CDR1 and CDR2 sequences are SGDLS and YYNGEE. V shed 2 bases and J shed 6 bases, with 19 bases lying between them. The CDR3 runs to 16 residues. CDR3 sequence (DNA): TGTGCCAGCAGCGTCCTAGAGGGGGGGCCAGGGGATACGCAGTATTTT. This sequence encodes CASSVLEGGPGDTQYF.

The genes are TRBV29-1 and TRBJ2-7, with D possibly matching TRBD1 (6 bases). Germline V gene sequence: CDR1 SQVTM, CDR2 ANQGSEA. The CDR3 is made up of 13 amino acids. V gave up 5 bases and J gave up 3 bases, with 14 bases separating them. CDR3 amino acids: CSVTGRLNYEQYF. Here the CDR3 DNA reads TGCAGCGTTACAGGGAGACTGAACTACGAGCAGTACTTC.

The gene calls are TRBV5-6 and TRBJ1-4; D ambiguous. Trimming removed 1 base at V and 0 bases at J, with 13 bases between. The CDR3 sequence is 17 residues long. Germline V gene sequence: CDR1 SGHDT, CDR2 YYEEEE. The CDR3 is CASSLFGSETTNEKLFF. The CDR3 DNA reads as TGTGCCAGCAGCTTGTTCGGCAGCGAAACAACTAATGAAAAACTGTTTTTT.

The rearrangement links TRBV9 to TRBJ2-3; D is unresolved. The CDR3 is made up of 14 amino acids. CDR1 and CDR2 (germline): SGDLS, YYNGEE. V shed 4 bases and J shed 0 bases, with 9 bases lying between them. DNA of the CDR3: TGTGCCAGCAGCCCCTACGGGAGCACAGATACGCAGTATTTT. Its translation is CASSPYGSTDTQYF.

The chain has TRBV7-2 and TRBJ2-2; 9 bases are a match to TRBD2. This CDR3 has 17 residues. V lost 4 bases, J lost 3 bases, and 9 bases stayed unmatched. Germline CDR1 reads SGHTA; CDR2 reads FQGNSA. The CDR3 loop reads CASSSSSAGGYTGELFF. CDR3 sequence (DNA): TGTGCCAGCAGCTCCTCGTCTGCGGGGGGGTACACCGGGGAGCTGTTTTTT. Complete variable domain (other parts from reference TRBV7-2 and TRBJ2-2): GAGVSQSPSNKVTEKGKDVELRCDPISGHTALYWYRQSLGQGLEFLIYFQGNSAPDKSGLPSDRFSAERTGGSVSTLTIQRTQQEDSAVYLCASSSSSAGGYTGELFFGEGSRLTVL.

The chain is built from TRBV4-3 and TRBJ1-6; possibly TRBD1 for D (5 bases). Germline V gene lookup returns CDR1 LGHNA and CDR2 YSLEER. With 0 bases removed from V and 0 bases from J, the gap between germline ends came to 12 bases. The CDR3 runs 18 residues. CDR3 in DNA: TGCGCCAGCAGCCAAGATTCGGGGGGGAGCTCCTATAATTCACCCCTCCACTTT. Protein product: CASSQDSGGSSYNSPLHF.

This chain links TRBV4-1 with TRBJ1-4; 10 bases line up with TRBD1. This CDR3 is built from 18 residues. The V and J ends lost 3 bases and 6 bases, in that order; junction bases with no gene match: 13. CDR1 and CDR2 from the germline V gene are MGHRA and YSYEKL. DNA for the CDR3: TGCGCCAGCAGCCAGGCCTGGGGACAGGGGTCGCTCGATGAAAAACTGTTTTTT. Translation: CASSQAWGQGSLDEKLFF.

The chain is built from TRBV7-3 and TRBJ2-1; TRBD2 aligns across 9 bases. CDR3 length: 15 amino acids. The V gene's germline CDR1 is SGHTA and CDR2 FQGTGA. Trimming at V came to 5 bases and at J to 9 bases, leaving 11 bases not matched to a gene. CDR3 coding DNA: TGTGCCAGCAGCCTGGGGACTAGCCCGGGGGGTGAGCAGTTCTTC. It is translated as CASSLGTSPGGEQFF. Using reference TRBV7-3 and TRBJ2-1 for the parts outside the CDR3, the full variable domain is GAGVSQTPSNKVTEKGKYVELRCDPISGHTALYWYRQSLGQGPEFLIYFQGTGAADDSGLPNDRFFAVRPEGSVSTLKIQRTERGDSAVYLCASSLGTSPGGEQFFGPGTRLTVL.

On this clone itself: The same CDR3 arises from other DNA sequences in this sample as well. The V call is TRBV6-5, the J call TRBJ1-5; D is possibly TRBD1 (5 bases). This CDR3 is built from 14 residues. Germline V gene sequence: CDR1 MNHEY, CDR2 SVGAGI. Between the trimmed V and J ends, which lost 3 bases and 1 base, there was a span of 7 bases. CDR3 amino acids: CASSYGGSNQPQHF. The DNA of the CDR3 is TGTGCCAGCAGTTATGGGGGGAGCAATCAGCCCCAGCATTTT.

The chain recombines TRBV10-1 with TRBJ1-1; TRBD1 is a possible D gene (5 bases). Germline assignment: CDR1 WNHNN and CDR2 SYGVQD (reference sequence). There are 19 residues in the CDR3. Trimming removed 5 bases at V and 4 bases at J, with 29 bases between. CDR3 residues: CASSPNPHGTPGRGTEAFF. The CDR3 nucleotides are TGCGCCAGCAGTCCTAACCCGCACGGGACTCCCGGCAGAGGCACTGAAGCTTTCTTT.

The chain recombines TRBV9 with TRBJ1-1, with 10 bases lining up with TRBD1. The trim removed 4 bases at V and 5 bases at J, leaving 8 bases unmatched. The CDR3 sequence is 15 residues long. CDR1 is SGDLS, CDR2 YYNGEE, per germline. In nucleotides, the CDR3 is TGTGCCAGCAGCCCGGGGACAGGGGCGGGAACTGAAGCTTTCTTT. Translation: CASSPGTGAGTEAFF.

The chain couples TRBV6-2 or TRBV6-3 to TRBJ1-3, with unresolved D. The ends were cut back, 2 bases at V and 0 bases at J, with 14 bases in the middle. This CDR3 is built from 17 residues. Per germline, CDR1 MNHEY and CDR2 SVGEGT. The CDR3 sequence is CASSYGRPRSSGNTIYF. CDR3 sequence (DNA): TGTGCCAGCAGTTACGGGAGGCCCCGAAGCTCTGGAAACACCATATATTTT.

The chain uses TRBV9 and TRBJ2-2; D remains unclear. Deletions cut 2 bases from V and 0 bases from J, with 2 bases between. The CDR3 sequence is 13 residues long. Germline values: CDR1 SGDLS, CDR2 YYNGEE. The CDR3 loop reads CASSVSNTGELFF. CDR3 sequence (DNA): TGTGCCAGCAGCGTCTCGAACACCGGGGAGCTGTTTTTT.

The chain links TRBV18 to TRBJ2-2, with D tentatively TRBD1 (6 bases). In germline, CDR1 is KGHSH, CDR2 LQKENI. Trimming removed 6 bases from V and 1 base from J, with 12 bases in between. This CDR3 region has 15 residues. The DNA for the CDR3 is TGTGCCAGCTCCCTTCGACAGGAGAACACCGGGGAGCTGTTTTTT. It is translated as CASSLRQENTGELFF.

The rearrangement uses TRBV10-2 and TRBJ1-6; maybe TRBD1 (6 bases). V was cut by 7 bases and J by 0 bases, with 13 bases left in between. CDR3 length: 16 amino acids. Germline CDR1 and CDR2: WSHSY and SAAADI. CDR3 nucleotide sequence: TGCGCCAGCAACCCCAGGGGTAACTCCTATAATTCACCCCTCCACTTT. Amino acid sequence: CASNPRGNSYNSPLHF.

The chain combines TRBV19 with TRBJ2-1, with D tentatively TRBD2 (6 bases). This CDR3 region has 16 residues. V shed 4 bases and J shed 0 bases, with 13 bases lying between them. Germline CDR1 reads LNHDA; CDR2 reads SQIVND (reference sequence). CDR3 in amino acids: CASSRASAGSYNEQFF. The CDR3 nucleotides are TGTGCCAGTAGTAGGGCTAGCGCGGGCTCCTACAATGAGCAGTTCTTC.

The chain is built from TRBV23-1 and TRBJ1-1; possibly TRBD1 for D (6 bases). TRBV23-1 is filed as an ORF, its function uncertain. This CDR3 is 19 amino acids long. The germline V and J ends were trimmed by 1 base and 3 bases, with 24 bases remaining between them. The DNA for the CDR3 is TGCGCCAGCAGTCAATGGAGTGGGGGGGGCGCGGTCCTATACACTGAAGCTTTCTTT. It encodes CASSQWSGGGAVLYTEAFF.

Note on this clone: This sample also contains other DNA sequences that code for the same CDR3. The chain links TRBV6-2 or TRBV6-3 to TRBJ1-5; 7 bases map to TRBD1. The V segment lost 5 bases and the J segment 2 bases; nucleotides outside the gene matches: 6. The germline V gene encodes CDR1 MNHEY and CDR2 SVGEGT. The CDR3 is 15 amino acids. The CDR3 DNA is TGTGCCAGCAGTCGGACAGGCACTGGCAATCAGCCCCAGCATTTT. Residues: CASSRTGTGNQPQHF.

This clone was counted a single time. The J gene is TRBJ1-1, the V gene TRBV30; D may be TRBD1 (5 bases). The germline V and J ends were trimmed by 4 bases and 1 base, with 19 bases remaining between them. CDR1 and CDR2 from the germline V gene are GTSNPN and SVGIG (reference sequence). The CDR3 runs 16 residues. CDR3 nucleotide sequence: TGTGCCTGGACCCCCGGTTGGGGCAGGGCGAACACTGAAGCTTTCTTT. Its protein product is CAWTPGWGRANTEAFF.

The CDR3 reads CASSGDMNTEAFF. DNA for the CDR3: TGTGCCAGCTCCGGGGACATGAACACTGAAGCTTTCTTT. The chain recombines TRBV18 with TRBJ1-1; TRBD1 might be the D (6 bases). V was trimmed by 6 bases and J by 0 bases, leaving 8 bases between them. In germline, CDR1 is KGHSH, CDR2 LQKENI. The CDR3 is 13 residues long.

J is TRBJ1-1 and V is TRBV10-3; 8 bases match TRBD1. The CDR3 has 16 amino acids. With 0 bases clipped from V and 0 bases from J, the junction kept 3 bases outside the gene matches. Germline CDR1 reads ENHRY; CDR2 reads SYGVKD. CDR3: CAISESTGELNTEAFF. In nucleotides, the CDR3 is TGTGCCATCAGTGAGTCGACAGGGGAGTTGAACACTGAAGCTTTCTTT.

The V and J genes are TRBV10-3 and TRBJ2-1; 7 bases match TRBD2. V gave up 8 bases and J gave up 7 bases; unmatched junction bases: 8. Germline V gives CDR1 ENHRY, CDR2 SYGVKD. There are 13 residues in the CDR3. CDR3 amino acids: CAIWDGRGNEQFF. CDR3 DNA: TGTGCCATCTGGGACGGGCGGGGGAATGAGCAGTTCTTC.

This chain uses TRBV27 with TRBJ2-7; 9 bases map to TRBD1. The CDR3 extends over 16 amino acids. V shed 3 bases, J shed 1 base, and the junction held 7 bases outside the gene matches. The germline gives CDR1 MNHEY, CDR2 SMNVEV (reference sequence). Written as DNA, the CDR3 is TGTGCCAGCAGTTTGGAATCGACAGGGGGATCCTACGAGCAGTACTTC. The encoded protein is CASSLESTGGSYEQYF.

The genes are TRBV6-5 and TRBJ1-2; tentatively, D is TRBD1 (5 bases). Looked up from germline, CDR1 is MNHEY and CDR2 is SVGAGI. Trimming pared 2 bases from V and 5 bases from J, leaving 15 bases between. The CDR3 sequence is 15 residues long. The CDR3 here is CASSYQLGGEYGYTF. The CDR3, as DNA: TGTGCCAGCAGTTACCAGTTGGGGGGTGAATATGGCTACACCTTC.

V gene TRBV29-1 combines with J gene TRBJ1-3, with 8 bases aligning to TRBD1. The V segment lost 6 bases and the J segment 2 bases; nucleotides outside the gene matches: 6. From germline, CDR1 is SQVTM and CDR2 ANQGSEA. The CDR3 runs to 14 residues. The DNA for the CDR3 is TGCAGCGTCAACCCGACAGGGGCTGGAAACACCATATATTTT. It specifies CSVNPTGAGNTIYF.

This clone was seen more than once but under ten times. V is TRBV29-1 and J is TRBJ1-3; 8 positions agree with TRBD1. The CDR3 length is 13 residues. Germline loops: CDR1 SQVTM, CDR2 ANQGSEA. Losses at the gene ends were 5 bases for V and 2 bases for J; bases not matched to a gene: 2. The CDR3 DNA reads as TGCAGCGTTCTACAGGGGGCTGGAAACACCATATATTTT. Translation gives CSVLQGAGNTIYF.

The rearrangement links TRBV7-2 to TRBJ1-6; weak D call: TRBD1 (6 bases). In germline, CDR1 is SGHTA, CDR2 FQGNSA. The CDR3 contains 16 residues. Trimming cost V 1 base and J 7 bases, with 14 bases left between them. The CDR3 is CASSLGVGQPNSPLHF. The CDR3 DNA reads TGTGCCAGCAGCTTAGGGGTAGGACAGCCCAATTCACCCCTCCACTTT.

V is TRBV6-2 or TRBV6-3 and J is TRBJ2-7, with TRBD1 matching over 8 bases. The J segment lost 0 bases and the V segment lost 5 bases, leaving 12 bases of the junction unmatched. From germline, CDR1 is MNHEY and CDR2 SVGEGT. The CDR3 contains 17 residues. The CDR3 protein is CASSPGQGLLLSYEQYF. CDR3 DNA: TGTGCCAGCAGTCCAGGACAGGGCCTACTCCTCTCCTACGAGCAGTACTTC.

V usage is TRBV13 and J usage is TRBJ1-1; D gene ambiguous. CDR3 length: 15 amino acids. In germline, CDR1 is PRHDT, CDR2 FYEKMQ (reference sequence). The V gene lost 0 bases and the J gene lost 1 base, with 9 bases spanning the gap. CDR3 DNA: TGTGCCAGCAGCTTAGGCGTACATAAGAACACTGAAGCTTTCTTT. Translated: CASSLGVHKNTEAFF. Drawing the rest from reference TRBV13 and TRBJ1-1, the complete variable domain is AAGVIQSPRHLIKEKRETATLKCYPIPRHDTVYWYQQGPGQDPQFLISFYEKMQSDKGSIPDRFSAQQFSDYHSELNMSSLELGDSALYFCASSLGVHKNTEAFFGQGTRLTVV.